The 9 T cell receptor beta chains below were found in one sample sequenced in a study of T cells in Graves' hyperthyroidism and ophthalmopathy. What was amplified from RNA transcripts were TCR beta CDR3 regions. The HTBI primer set served for first-round RT-PCR of the TCR CDR3. In TCRdb, the multiplex PCR reads were re-called with MiXCR into one record per CDR3 protein. This sample has about 350,000 distinct CDR3 sequences, with around 13% found just once. Sequenced: blood. The receptors derive from a woman in her thirties with Graves' hyperthyroidism.

In this sample, this clonotype turned up many times. The rearrangement links TRBV28 to TRBJ2-7, with a weak D call TRBD2 (5 bases). Germline V gene sequence: CDR1 MDHEN, CDR2 SYDVKM. The CDR3 is made up of 15 amino acids. V lost 1 base, J lost 3 bases, and 13 bases lay in between. The CDR3 region is CASSLFQRRGYEQYF. The CDR3 DNA reads as TGTGCCAGCAGTTTATTTCAGCGGCGTGGCTACGAGCAGTACTTC.

The sample holds a few counts of this clonotype. J is TRBJ2-3 and V is TRBV7-2; D remains unclear. Germline CDR1 and CDR2: SGHTA and FQGNSA. CDR3 length: 14 amino acids. V was pared by 1 base and J by 3 bases, with 8 bases between. CDR3 bases: TGTGCCAGCAGCTTAGTTGCGGAGACAGATACGCAGTATTTT. It is translated as CASSLVAETDTQYF.

The chain combines TRBV6-1 with TRBJ2-7, with 7 bases identical to TRBD2. CDR1 and CDR2 from the germline V gene are MNHNS and SASEGT. The CDR3 consists of 13 residues. Losses at the gene ends were 8 bases for V and 3 bases for J; bases not matched to a gene: 7. Here the CDR3 DNA reads TGTGCCAGCGGAGGCGGGAGTATCTACGAGCAGTACTTC. Its translation: CASGGGSIYEQYF.

This clonotype was counted ten times or more. CDR3 region: CASSFPQGWYEQYF. CDR3 nucleotide sequence: TGTGCCAGCAGTTTCCCACAGGGATGGTACGAGCAGTACTTC. The chain couples TRBV6-2 or TRBV6-3 to TRBJ2-7; D is perhaps TRBD1 (6 bases). Per germline, CDR1 MNHEY and CDR2 SVGEGT. The CDR3 covers 14 residues. Trimming took 4 bases from V and 4 from J, leaving 14 bases between them.

Many counts were recorded for this clonotype. J is TRBJ2-3 and V is TRBV6-1, with D perhaps TRBD1 or TRBD2 (5 bases each). The V and J ends lost 10 bases and 5 bases respectively, with 16 bases between them. This CDR3 spans 13 amino acids. Germline-derived CDR1 and CDR2 are MNHNS and SASEGT. The CDR3 nucleotides read TGTGCCACCAAACAGGTGGGGGTAGATACGCAGTATTTT. It codes for CATKQVGVDTQYF.

This clonotype was counted many times. The rearrangement joins TRBV9 to TRBJ2-5, with D uncertain. The CDR3 has 11 amino acids. Germline CDR1 is SGDLS and CDR2 is YYNGEE. V was cut by 0 bases and J by 5 bases, with 2 bases left in between. DNA of the CDR3: TGTGCCAGCAGCGTAGAGGAGACCCAGTACTTC. Translated, it gives CASSVEETQYF. Full variable domain (rest looked up from reference TRBV9 and TRBJ2-5): DSGVTQTPKHLITATGQRVTLRCSPRSGDLSVYWYQQSLDQGLQFLIQYYNGEERAKGNILERFSAQQFPDLHSELNLSSLELGDSALYFCASSVEETQYFGPGTRLLVL.

This clonotype has a count of ten or more. The V and J genes are TRBV20-1 and TRBJ2-1; 7 bases align to TRBD2. This CDR3 region has 16 residues. The germline CDR1 and CDR2 sequences are DFQATT and SNEGSKA (reference sequence). Losses at the gene ends were 0 bases for V and 3 bases for J; bases not matched to a gene: 8. CDR3 DNA: TGCAGTGCTAGAGAACCCAGCGGGAAGAGCTACAATGAGCAGTTCTTC. This translates into CSAREPSGKSYNEQFF.

This clonotype was seen at least ten times. The chain employs TRBV28 and TRBJ2-7, with TRBD1 matching over 7 bases. CDR3 length: 14 residues. CDR1 is MDHEN and CDR2 is SYDVKM in the germline V gene. V gave up 8 bases and J gave up 5 bases; unmatched junction bases: 12. The CDR3 bases are TGTGCCAGCGGAGAGACAGGGTTGGTCCACGAGCAGTACTTC. It is translated as CASGETGLVHEQYF.

The chain couples TRBV27 to TRBJ1-5, with D perhaps TRBD1 (5 bases). There are 15 residues in the CDR3. The germline V gene has CDR1 MNHEY and CDR2 SMNVEV (reference sequence). V was clipped by 5 bases and J by 6 bases, with 17 bases between them. The CDR3 reads CASSPTTGTRQPQHF. The CDR3, as DNA: TGTGCCAGCAGTCCCACAACAGGAACTCGTCAGCCCCAGCATTTT.